The 9 T cell receptor beta chains reported below all come from one sample, sequenced in a study of blood T cell repertoires in COVID-19. Method: immunoSEQ multiplex PCR; TCRdb's copy keeps in-frame clones and lacks some. The table lists about 48,000 clones, 60% to 80% of them singletons. The sample was peripheral blood. The receptors derive from a human donor with active or convalescent COVID-19. The donor label of this sample is uncertain.

There are a few counts of this clone. The chain employs TRBV6-5 and TRBJ2-7; a weak D match, TRBD1 (5 bases). The germline V gene encodes CDR1 MNHEY and CDR2 SVGAGI. The CDR3 extends over 14 amino acids. The ends were cut back, 8 bases at V and 5 bases at J, with 19 bases in the middle. The chain's CDR3 is CASSPGRRLNEQYF. The CDR3 DNA follows: TGTGCCAGCTCCCCAGGGCGCAGGCTCAACGAGCAGTACTTC.

The chain is built from TRBV6-1 and TRBJ2-4; possibly TRBD1 for D (5 bases). Germline CDR1 and CDR2: MNHNS and SASEGT. This CDR3 contains 16 residues. The V and J ends lost 6 bases and 1 base respectively, with 16 bases between them. The CDR3 DNA reads as TGTGCCAGCAGGGAACAGGTCACTGGGGCCAAAAACATTCAGTACTTC. It codes for CASREQVTGAKNIQYF.

This chain uses TRBV4-1 with TRBJ2-5; TRBD1 aligns across 7 bases. Germline V CDR1 and CDR2: MGHRA, YSYEKL. The CDR3 runs 16 residues. Trimming at V came to 4 bases and at J to 0 bases, leaving 8 bases not matched to a gene. The CDR3 DNA follows: TGCGCCAGCAGCCGCTTTCCACAGGGGAACCAAGAGACCCAGTACTTC. Its translation is CASSRFPQGNQETQYF.

The gene calls are TRBV29-1 and TRBJ1-1; weak D call: TRBD1 (6 bases). This CDR3 spans 14 amino acids. Trimming left V 4 bases short and J 2 bases short, with 14 bases between. In germline, CDR1 is SQVTM, CDR2 ANQGSEA. The CDR3 spells CSVGGRGSNTEAFF. The CDR3, as DNA: TGCAGCGTTGGAGGCAGGGGCAGTAACACTGAAGCTTTCTTT.

On this clone: At one end the junction does not follow the germline gene, possibly because of a read error. V and J are TRBV7-7 and TRBJ2-7, with D possibly matching TRBD2 (6 bases). The germline gives CDR1 SSHAT, CDR2 FNYEAQ (reference sequence). There are 18 residues in the CDR3. The CDR3 DNA sequence: TGTGCTAGCAGCCCGGGGGTTGGGAATGGGGTGGTTTCCTACGAGCAGTACTTC. Protein product: CASSPGVGNGVVSYEQYF.

The sample holds a few counts of this clone. The chain carries TRBV5-1 and TRBJ2-5; TRBD1 is a possible D gene (5 bases). This CDR3 spans 14 amino acids. Deletions cut 5 bases from V and 4 bases from J, with 15 bases between. Germline assignment: CDR1 SGHRS and CDR2 YFSETQ. DNA of the CDR3: TGCGCCAGCAGACGGACAAACTTCGGAGAGACCCAGTACTTC. It encodes CASRRTNFGETQYF.

The V gene is TRBV5-4, the J gene TRBJ2-5, with TRBD2 matching 13 bases. This CDR3 spans 15 amino acids. Germline-derived CDR1 and CDR2 are SGHNT and YYREEE (reference sequence). With V trimmed by 4 bases and J by 4 bases, 4 bases remained unmatched. In DNA form, the CDR3 reads TGTGCCAGCAGCGGGGGACTAGCGGGATTAGAGACCCAGTACTTC. It codes for CASSGGLAGLETQYF.

The V gene is TRBV9, the J gene TRBJ1-4; 7 nucleotides agree with TRBD1. J was trimmed by 7 bases and V by 3 bases; bases with no gene match: 6. CDR1 is SGDLS and CDR2 is YYNGEE in the germline V gene. The CDR3 runs 14 residues. The CDR3 region has the DNA TGTGCCAGCAGCGGTACAGGGGTTTTTGAAAAACTGTTTTTT. Translation: CASSGTGVFEKLFF.

This rearrangement joins TRBV29-1 to TRBJ1-4; D may be TRBD1 (6 bases). The CDR3 covers 13 residues. Germline V CDR1 and CDR2: SQVTM, ANQGSEA. The V end was cut by 8 bases, the J end by 0 bases, with 10 bases between. CDR3 loop: CSTRTATNEKLFF. DNA of the CDR3: TGCAGCACCCGGACAGCAACTAATGAAAAACTGTTTTTT. Together with reference TRBV29-1 and TRBJ1-4, the CDR3 gives the full variable domain: SAVISQKPSRDICQRGTSLTIQCQVDSQVTMMFWYRQQPGQSLTLIATANQGSEATYESGFVIDKFPISRPNLTFSTLTVSNMSPEDSSIYLCSTRTATNEKLFFGSGTQLSVL.